The text below deals with one T cell receptor (beta chain). What it binds is not known. The CDR3 is 17 amino acids. V shed 0 bases and J shed 0 bases, with 12 bases lying between them. CDR1 MGHRA and CDR2 YSYEKL come from the germline V gene. The sample is drawn from a study of T cells in localized non-small cell lung cancer. Study-wide findings and caveats: The study found T cell clonality highest in uninvolved adjacent lung, above tumor. Blood T cell density predicted longer survival; adjacent-lung clonality, shorter.

Method: immunoSEQ multiplex PCR; TCRdb's copy keeps in-frame clones and lacks some. The sample yields around 23,000 clones, roughly 86% seen once. The chain links TRBV4-1 to TRBJ2-1; D remains ambiguous. The sample consisted of peripheral blood mononuclear cells, taken before any cancer treatment. This TCR came from a male donor older than 55 with stage II lung adenocarcinoma. The CDR3 nucleotides are TGCGCCAGCAGCCAAGATCTTTTTCCGAGCTCCTACAATGAGCAGTTCTTC. Its protein product is CASSQDLFPSSYNEQFF.